The 20 T cell receptor beta chains reported below all come from one sample, sequenced in a study of cytomegalovirus exposure and HLA in healthy donors. Researchers ran the PCR with 60 Vbeta and 13 Jbeta primers. Profiling relied on immunoSEQ multiplex PCR, and the TCRdb table lists in-frame clones only, not all of them. The table includes about 140,000 clones, more than 70% detected once. The sequencing sample was made of PBMCs. The receptor set was obtained from a man aged 18 to 30 in good health and CMV-seropositive.

This chain uses TRBV2 with TRBJ2-1; TRBD2 aligns across 11 bases. CDR1 SNHLY and CDR2 FYNNEI come from the germline V gene. The CDR3 has 15 amino acids. Losses at the gene ends were 2 bases for V and 9 bases for J; bases not matched to a gene: 6. The CDR3 spells CASSERLAGLGEQFF. CDR3 bases: TGTGCCAGCAGTGAACGACTAGCGGGACTCGGTGAGCAGTTCTTC.

The chain couples TRBV20-1 to TRBJ2-7; D call uncertain. Trimming took 6 bases from V and 9 from J, leaving 15 bases between them. The CDR3 length is 11 residues. Germline assignment: CDR1 DFQATT and CDR2 SNEGSKA (reference sequence). The CDR3 loop is CSALHSRWQYF. The CDR3, as DNA: TGCAGTGCCCTCCACTCCCGCTGGCAGTACTTC.

This clone was observed a handful of times. This chain joins TRBV4-1 and TRBJ2-3, with D perhaps TRBD2 (6 bases). Trimming took off 1 base at V and 3 bases at J, with 14 bases between the two ends. CDR3 size: 16 residues. Germline assignment: CDR1 MGHRA and CDR2 YSYEKL. CDR3 DNA sequence: TGCGCCAGCAGCCAAGGAGGAGGGAGGAGGACAGATACGCAGTATTTT. It encodes CASSQGGGRRTDTQYF.

The gene calls are TRBV13 and TRBJ2-1, with 12 bases identical to TRBD2. V gave up 5 bases and J gave up 4 bases; unmatched junction bases: 6. CDR1 and CDR2 (germline): PRHDT, FYEKMQ (reference sequence). The CDR3 spans 16 residues. CDR3 nucleotide sequence: TGTGCCAGCAGCATAAGGACTAGCGGGATATACAATGAGCAGTTCTTC. It translates to CASSIRTSGIYNEQFF.

The chain links TRBV28 to TRBJ2-7; TRBD1 matches at 11 bases. Germline V CDR1 and CDR2: MDHEN, SYDVKM. The CDR3 spans 13 residues. V was clipped by 6 bases and J by 3 bases; unmatched bases: 1. CDR3: CASRGQGDYEQYF. CDR3 in DNA: TGTGCCAGCAGGGGACAGGGGGACTACGAGCAGTACTTC. The whole variable domain, filled in from reference TRBV28 and TRBJ2-7, reads DVKVTQSSRYLVKRTGEKVFLECVQDMDHENMFWYRQDPGLGLRLIYFSYDVKMKEKGDIPEGYSVSREKKERFSLILESASTNQTSMYLCASRGQGDYEQYFGPGTRLTVT.

V is TRBV5-8 and J is TRBJ2-7; 7 bases agree with TRBD1. Germline trimming cut 3 bases from V and 3 bases from J; bases unmatched to any gene: 3. Looked up from germline, CDR1 is SGHTS and CDR2 is YDEGEE. The CDR3 has 13 residues. In DNA form, the CDR3 reads TGTGCCAGCAGCTACGGGACAGACTACGAGCAGTACTTC. As protein: CASSYGTDYEQYF.

This clone was seen only a few times. The rearrangement links TRBV7-3 to TRBJ2-1, with a possible D match to TRBD2 (7 bases). Trimming removed 0 bases from V and 6 bases from J, with 18 bases in between. The CDR3 is made up of 17 amino acids. CDR1 SGHTA and CDR2 FQGTGA come from the germline V gene. CDR3 DNA: TGTGCCAGCAGCTTAACAGGGGGGGGGAGCCAGGTCAATGAGCAGTTCTTC. Its translation is CASSLTGGGSQVNEQFF.

The chain has TRBV5-6 and TRBJ2-1; possibly TRBD1 for D (6 bases). Looked up from germline, CDR1 is SGHDT and CDR2 is YYEEEE. V was cut by 3 bases and J by 6 bases, with 19 bases left in between. CDR3 size: 16 residues. The CDR3 nucleotides read TGTGCCAGCAGCTCCTGGACAGACAGACGCTTCAATGAGCAGTTCTTC. It yields the protein CASSSWTDRRFNEQFF.

This chain links TRBV19 with TRBJ1-1; possibly TRBD1 for D (6 bases). Germline CDR1 is LNHDA and CDR2 is SQIVND (reference sequence). This CDR3 region has 16 residues. Trimming shortened V by 5 bases and J by 1 base, and 17 bases separated the two germline ends. The DNA for the CDR3 is TGTGCCAGTAGTGATGGTTGGGGACAACCGAACACTGAAGCTTTCTTT. Encoded protein: CASSDGWGQPNTEAFF.

The gene calls are TRBV6-1 and TRBJ1-4; the D gene is possibly TRBD1 (6 bases). The germline gives CDR1 MNHNS, CDR2 SASEGT. There are 16 residues in the CDR3. V lost 0 bases, J lost 6 bases, and 14 bases lay in between. CDR3 nucleotides: TGTGCCAGCAGTGAAGCATACGGGGGGCGCGATGAAAAACTGTTTTTT. Amino acid sequence: CASSEAYGGRDEKLFF.

The J gene is TRBJ1-2, the V gene TRBV27, with D perhaps matching TRBD1 (5 bases). The germline V gene has CDR1 MNHEY and CDR2 SMNVEV (reference sequence). The CDR3 runs to 14 residues. Trimming removed 3 bases at V and 2 bases at J, with 10 bases between. The CDR3 DNA reads as TGTGCCAGCAGTTTGCGGGACTCCAACTATGGCTACACCTTC. Protein: CASSLRDSNYGYTF.

In this sample, this clone turned up once. This chain joins TRBV11-3 and TRBJ1-1; 9 bases are shared with TRBD1. Trimming cost V 5 bases and J 1 base; bases outside gene matches: 5. The CDR3 has 15 residues. Germline values: CDR1 SGHNT, CDR2 YENEEA. Here the CDR3 DNA reads TGTGCCAGCAGCCCGGGACAGGGACCGAACACTGAAGCTTTCTTT. As protein: CASSPGQGPNTEAFF.

This clone showed up just a few times. V and J are TRBV6-6 and TRBJ2-1; TRBD2 might be the D (6 bases). V dropped 5 bases and J dropped 2 bases, with 13 bases sitting between them. The CDR3 extends over 15 amino acids. Looked up from germline, CDR1 is MNHNY and CDR2 is SVGAGI (reference sequence). CDR3 amino acids: CASSPAGQPYNEQFF. DNA of the CDR3: TGTGCCAGCAGTCCAGCGGGTCAGCCCTACAATGAGCAGTTCTTC.

The chain recombines TRBV29-1 with TRBJ1-2; the match to TRBD1 covers 12 bases. The germline V gene has CDR1 SQVTM and CDR2 ANQGSEA. The J segment lost 6 bases and the V segment lost 0 bases, leaving 8 bases of the junction unmatched. The CDR3 contains 16 residues. The chain's CDR3 is CSVEDNPGTGGDGYTF. The CDR3 DNA is TGCAGCGTTGAAGACAATCCCGGGACAGGGGGCGATGGCTACACCTTC.

The count of this clone is one. CDR3 DNA sequence: TGTGCCAGCAGCCTCAGCGCGGGGGCAGATACGCAGTATTTT. Its protein is CASSLSAGADTQYF. The gene calls are TRBV14 and TRBJ2-3; 7 bases fit TRBD2. V trimming: 4 bases; J trimming: 4 bases; junction bases outside the gene matches: 5. Germline V CDR1 and CDR2: SGHDN, FVKESK. This CDR3 contains 14 residues.

This clone was found a few times. This chain's CDR3 is CASSPVGGRPYNEQFF. Written as DNA, the CDR3 is TGTGCCAGCAGCCCAGTGGGCGGGAGGCCTTACAATGAGCAGTTCTTC. The genes are TRBV13 and TRBJ2-1, with TRBD2 matching over 8 bases. From germline, CDR1 is PRHDT and CDR2 FYEKMQ (reference sequence). The CDR3 has 16 residues. After removal of 5 bases from V and 4 bases from J, the junction contained 10 bases not matched to a gene. Together with reference TRBV13 and TRBJ2-1, the CDR3 gives the full variable domain: AAGVIQSPRHLIKEKRETATLKCYPIPRHDTVYWYQQGPGQDPQFLISFYEKMQSDKGSIPDRFSAQQFSDYHSELNMSSLELGDSALYFCASSPVGGRPYNEQFFGPGTRLTVL.

This chain connects TRBV10-3 to TRBJ2-7; D might be TRBD2 (5 bases). Trimming pared 0 bases from V and 0 bases from J, leaving 12 bases between. The CDR3 is 16 residues long. Germline CDR1 ENHRY, CDR2 SYGVKD. The CDR3 region is CAISESGAPSSYEQYF. DNA of the CDR3: TGTGCCATCAGTGAGTCGGGAGCCCCCAGCTCCTACGAGCAGTACTTC.

The V and J genes are TRBV4-2 and TRBJ2-5; D not resolved. The DNA matches TRBJ2-7 better at its end, which makes the J call doubtful. There are 15 residues in the CDR3. Germline loops: CDR1 LGHNA, CDR2 YNFKEQ. The CDR3: CASSQEESTPYEQYF. CDR3 bases: TGTGCCAGCAGCCAAGAGGAGTCTACCCCCTACGAGCAGTACTTC.

This chain uses TRBV7-8 with TRBJ2-5; D uncertain. V lost 2 bases and J lost 2, with 12 bases in between. Germline CDR1 is SGHVS and CDR2 is FQNEAQ. This CDR3 is built from 15 residues. CDR3 protein: CASSLTAREQETQYF. CDR3 coding DNA: TGTGCCAGCAGCTTAACCGCGCGAGAACAAGAGACCCAGTACTTC.

J is TRBJ2-7 and V is TRBV28; TRBD1 matches 7 bases. This CDR3 region has 19 residues. The V gene's germline CDR1 is MDHEN and CDR2 SYDVKM. V gave up 8 bases and J gave up 0 bases; unmatched junction bases: 22. CDR3 sequence reads: CASRPSTILDRQSSYEQYF. The DNA for the CDR3 is TGTGCCAGCCGCCCTAGTACCATTCTGGACAGGCAAAGCTCCTACGAGCAGTACTTC.